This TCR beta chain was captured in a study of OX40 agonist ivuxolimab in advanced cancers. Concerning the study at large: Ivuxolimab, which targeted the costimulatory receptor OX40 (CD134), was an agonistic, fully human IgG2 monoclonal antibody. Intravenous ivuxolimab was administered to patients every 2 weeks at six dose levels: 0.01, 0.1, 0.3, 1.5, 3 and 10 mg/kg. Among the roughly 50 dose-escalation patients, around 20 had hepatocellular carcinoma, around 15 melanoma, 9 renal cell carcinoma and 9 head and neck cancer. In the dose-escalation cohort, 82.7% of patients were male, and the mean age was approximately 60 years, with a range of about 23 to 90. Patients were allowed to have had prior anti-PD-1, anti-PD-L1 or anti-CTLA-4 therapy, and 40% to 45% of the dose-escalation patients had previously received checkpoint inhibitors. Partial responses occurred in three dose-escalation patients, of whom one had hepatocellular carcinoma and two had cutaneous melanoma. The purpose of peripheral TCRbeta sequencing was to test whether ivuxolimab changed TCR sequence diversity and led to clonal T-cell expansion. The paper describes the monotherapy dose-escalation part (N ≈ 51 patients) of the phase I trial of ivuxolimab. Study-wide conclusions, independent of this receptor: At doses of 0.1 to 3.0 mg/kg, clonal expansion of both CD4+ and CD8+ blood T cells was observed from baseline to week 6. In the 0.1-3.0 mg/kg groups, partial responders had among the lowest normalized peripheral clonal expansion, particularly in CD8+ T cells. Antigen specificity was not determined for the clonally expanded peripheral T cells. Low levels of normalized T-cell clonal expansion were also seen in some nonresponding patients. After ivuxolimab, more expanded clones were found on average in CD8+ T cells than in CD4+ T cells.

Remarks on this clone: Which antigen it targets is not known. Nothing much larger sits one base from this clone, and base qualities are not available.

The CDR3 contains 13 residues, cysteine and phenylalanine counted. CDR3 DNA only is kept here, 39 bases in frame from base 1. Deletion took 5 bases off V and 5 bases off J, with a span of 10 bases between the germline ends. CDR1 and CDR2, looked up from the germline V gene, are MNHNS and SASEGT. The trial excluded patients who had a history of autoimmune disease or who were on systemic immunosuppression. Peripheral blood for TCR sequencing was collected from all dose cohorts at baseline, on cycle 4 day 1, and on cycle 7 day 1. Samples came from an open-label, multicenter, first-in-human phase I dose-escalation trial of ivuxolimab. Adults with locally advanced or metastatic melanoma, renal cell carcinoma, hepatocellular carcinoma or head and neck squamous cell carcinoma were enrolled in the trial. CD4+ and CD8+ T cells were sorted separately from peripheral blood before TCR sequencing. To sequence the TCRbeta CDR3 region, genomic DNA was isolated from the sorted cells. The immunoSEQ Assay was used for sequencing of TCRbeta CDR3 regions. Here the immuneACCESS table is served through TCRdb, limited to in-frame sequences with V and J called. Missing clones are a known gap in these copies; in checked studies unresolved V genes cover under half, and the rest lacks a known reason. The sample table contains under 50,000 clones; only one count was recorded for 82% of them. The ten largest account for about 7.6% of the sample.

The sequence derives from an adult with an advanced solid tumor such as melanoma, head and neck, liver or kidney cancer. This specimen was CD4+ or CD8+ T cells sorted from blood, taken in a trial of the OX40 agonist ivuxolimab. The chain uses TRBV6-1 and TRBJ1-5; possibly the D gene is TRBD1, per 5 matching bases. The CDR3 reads CASSSRDDQPQHF. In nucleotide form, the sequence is TGTGCCAGCAGTTCCAGGGATGATCAGCCCCAGCATTTT.